Following are 24 T cell receptor beta chains from one sample sequenced in a study of T cells in women clearing cervical HPV infection. Data came from immunoSEQ multiplex PCR; TCRdb stores just in-frame clones and leaves some out. This sample's clone table lists approximately 31,000 clones. Sample: blood buffy coat. These receptors were collected from a woman between 18 and 70 years old with a cervical HPV16 infection that either progressed to CIN3+ or cleared (not recorded which).

With respect to this clone: The read gets to within 3 residues of the CDR3 end, and the germline J gene fills in the rest. J is TRBJ2-7 and V is TRBV30; D perhaps matches TRBD1 (6 bases). CDR1 and CDR2 from the germline V gene are GTSNPN and SVGIG (reference sequence). Trimming cost V 3 bases and J 2 bases, with 14 bases left between them. There are 14 residues in the CDR3. CDR3 DNA, as far as it was read: TGTGCCTGGAGCCCTCAGGACAGAGCCTACGAG. It codes for CAWSPQDRAYE. The complete CDR3 protein is CAWSPQDRAYEQYF.

A word on this clone: Sequence at one end of the junction differs from germline and may be a read error. The CDR3 bases that were read are TGCGCCAGCAGCCAAGGAGTGGGGCCCTCTGGAAACACC. Amino acids: CASSQGVGPSGNT. The entire CDR3 reads CASSQGVGPSGNTIYF. The J gene is TRBJ1-3, the V gene TRBV4-2; D may be TRBD1 (5 bases). The CDR3 end is not reached by the read, which stops 3 residues before it; the germline J gene fills it in. Looked up from germline, CDR1 is LGHNA and CDR2 is YNFKEQ. This CDR3 is 16 amino acids long.

Note on this clone: The read is 3 residues too short to cover the CDR3 end, so that end is filled in from the germline J gene. The V gene is TRBV5-1, the J gene TRBJ2-7, with D uncertain. CDR1 is SGHRS, CDR2 YFSETQ, per germline. V was pared by 4 bases and J by 6 bases, with 14 bases between. The CDR3 is made up of 13 amino acids. The CDR3 bases that were read are TGCGCCAGCAGCCTGCCAATGCCGGGCGAG. Translated, it gives CASSLPMPGE. The entire CDR3 reads CASSLPMPGEQYF.

This clone shows up as medium-sized by frequency. The read terminates 3 residues ahead of where the CDR3 ends, so the germline J gene completes it. In the same sample, other DNA sequences code for this CDR3. V usage is TRBV19 and J usage is TRBJ1-1; D gene ambiguous. The CDR3 is 14 residues long. V shed 3 bases and J shed 0 bases, with 8 bases lying between them. Germline CDR1 is LNHDA and CDR2 is SQIVND (reference sequence). CDR3 bases read: TGTGCCAGTAGTATCCGTCAGATGAACACTGAA. This encodes CASSIRQMNTE. The entire CDR3 reads CASSIRQMNTEAFF.

Turning to this clone: The sequenced fragment ends 3 residues before the CDR3 boundary, so the rest is inferred from the germline J gene. The rearrangement joins TRBV11-2 to TRBJ1-2; no reliable D call. This CDR3 contains 15 residues. V was shortened by 1 base and J by 0 bases, with 9 bases between the two germline ends. CDR1 and CDR2 from the germline V gene are SGHAT and FQNNGV. CDR3 DNA, as far as it was read: TGTGCCAGCAGCTTAGGATTCAGTTCTAACTATGGC. It translates to CASSLGFSSNYG. The entire CDR3 is CASSLGFSSNYGYTF.

As regards this clone: The CDR3 end lies 3 residues beyond the end of the read and is filled in from the germline J gene. This chain links TRBV7-2 with TRBJ1-2; the match to TRBD1 covers 9 bases. Unmatched junction bases numbered 11, after V lost 0 bases and J lost 6 bases. The germline V gene encodes CDR1 SGHTA and CDR2 FQGNSA. The CDR3 runs to 17 residues. The CDR3 region is CASSLARAQGAPNGYTF. CDR3 bases read: TGTGCCAGCAGCTTAGCGAGGGCACAGGGGGCGCCGAATGGC.

Concerning this clone itself: From the germline J gene comes the end of the CDR3, since the read stops 3 residues before it. This chain joins TRBV6-4 and TRBJ2-1; TRBD2 aligns across 10 bases. The germline V gene has CDR1 MRHNA and CDR2 SNTAGT. Germline trimming cut 0 bases from V and 7 bases from J; bases unmatched to any gene: 6. The CDR3 is 16 residues long. The covered CDR3 bases are TGTGCCAGCAGTGACTCGGCGGCTAGCGGGGGAAATGAG. Translating it yields CASSDSAASGGNE. The whole CDR3 protein reads CASSDSAASGGNEQFF.

Concerning this clone: Sequencing ends 3 residues short of the CDR3 end; the germline J gene provides the rest. This chain links TRBV2 with TRBJ1-1, with 7 nucleotides matching TRBD1. CDR1 and CDR2 (germline): SNHLY, FYNNEI. CDR3 length: 12 amino acids. Partial CDR3 DNA: TGTGCCAGCAATCCAGGGGGTCGGGAA. Translation gives CASNPGGRE. In full, the CDR3 is CASNPGGREAFF.

Concerning this clone: The read ends 3 residues shy of where the CDR3 ends; the end is completed using the germline J gene. The V call is TRBV20-1, the J call TRBJ2-6; perhaps TRBD2 as D (6 bases). Germline CDR1 is DFQATT and CDR2 is SNEGSKA (reference sequence). The length of the CDR3 is 16 residues. Trimming took off 4 bases at V and 0 bases at J, with 13 bases between the two ends. This chain's CDR3 is CSAKGLISSGANVLTF. The covered CDR3 bases are TGCAGTGCTAAGGGACTGATAAGCTCTGGGGCCAACGTC.

As for this clone: The CDR3 is cut off 3 residues early in the read; its end comes from the germline J gene. This chain joins TRBV5-5 and TRBJ1-1, with D possibly TRBD1 on 5 matching bases. V lost 2 bases, J lost 6 bases, and 17 bases lay in between. Germline lookup yields CDR1 SGHKS and CDR2 YYEKEE (reference sequence). CDR3 length: 15 amino acids. The DNA read from the CDR3 is TGTGCCAGCAGCTTTAACGGGGGGTTGAGCTCTGAA. Translation gives CASSFNGGLSSE. In full, the CDR3 reads CASSFNGGLSSEAFF.

Comments on this clone: The read terminates 3 residues ahead of where the CDR3 ends, so the germline J gene completes it. Other DNA sequences of this sample code for an identical CDR3. The gene calls are TRBV5-1 and TRBJ1-1; D perhaps matches TRBD1 (6 bases). This CDR3 region has 14 residues. Germline V gene data show CDR1 as SGHRS and CDR2 as YFSETQ. V was pared by 3 bases and J by 2 bases, with 11 bases between. CDR3 bases read: TGCGCCAGCAGCTCACAGGGAGGCAACACTGAA. Protein sequence: CASSSQGGNTE. The whole CDR3 is CASSSQGGNTEAFF.

As for this clone: The read terminates 3 residues ahead of where the CDR3 ends, so the germline J gene completes it. The V call is TRBV5-6, the J call TRBJ2-2; 9 bases are shared with TRBD2. This CDR3 spans 15 amino acids. CDR1 and CDR2 from the germline V gene are SGHDT and YYEEEE. Germline trimming cut 2 bases from V and 2 bases from J; bases unmatched to any gene: 1. This CDR3 is CASSLAGGNTGELFF. The covered CDR3 bases are TGTGCCAGCAGCTTAGCGGGGGGAAACACCGGGGAG.

A word on this clone: The observed sequence ends 3 residues before the CDR3 terminus, with the missing tail filled in from the germline J gene. The chain uses TRBV6-2 or TRBV6-3 and TRBJ2-7; tentative D call: TRBD1 (5 bases). Germline assignment: CDR1 MNHEY and CDR2 SVGEGT. The CDR3 covers 15 residues. Trimming pared 2 bases from V and 0 bases from J, leaving 11 bases between. CDR3 DNA, as far as it was read: TGTGCCAGCAGTTACAGTGCGGACACCTCCTACGAG. Translating gives CASSYSADTSYE. The full CDR3 reads CASSYSADTSYEQYF.

As for this clone: The DNA ends 3 residues before the CDR3 does, and the rest of the CDR3 is filled in from the germline J gene. This chain connects TRBV12-5 to TRBJ2-7; D remains unclear. There are 11 residues in the CDR3. Per germline, CDR1 LGHNT and CDR2 FRNRAP. Trimming removed 5 bases from V and 2 bases from J, with 4 bases in between. CDR3 protein: CASGTAYEQYF. CDR3 bases read: TGTGCTAGTGGTACAGCCTACGAG.

The DNA read from the CDR3 is TGTGCCAGTAGTAGTCGGACTAGCGGGAGCTACGAG. Protein sequence: CASSSRTSGSYE. Given in full, the CDR3 is CASSSRTSGSYEQYF. The genes are TRBV19 and TRBJ2-7, with 13 nucleotides matching TRBD2. The read terminates 3 residues ahead of where the CDR3 ends, so the germline J gene completes it. Germline CDR1 reads LNHDA; CDR2 reads SQIVND (reference sequence). V shed 4 bases, J shed 3 bases, and the junction held 3 bases outside the gene matches. The CDR3 is 15 amino acids. The full variable domain, rest sourced from reference TRBV19 and TRBJ2-7, is DGGITQSPKYLFRKEGQNVTLSCEQNLNHDAMYWYRQDPGQGLRLIYYSQIVNDFQKGDIAEGYSVSREKKESFPLTVTSAQKNPTAFYLCASSSRTSGSYEQYFGPGTRLTVT.

As to this clone: The missing CDR3 end, 3 residues past where the read stops, is filled in from the germline J gene. The chain uses TRBV28 and TRBJ2-7; TRBD1 agrees at 11 bases. The junction had 4 bases not matched to a gene; V was cut back by 5 bases and J by 4 bases. The CDR3 sequence is 14 residues long. CDR1 MDHEN and CDR2 SYDVKM come from the germline V gene. CDR3: CASSRTGGAYEQYF. The CDR3 bases that were read are TGTGCCAGCAGTCGGACAGGGGGCGCGTACGAG.

As concerns this clone: The read ends 3 residues early relative to the CDR3; the germline J gene fills the gap. The chain is built from TRBV20-1 and TRBJ2-7, with 7 bases matching TRBD2. Germline loops: CDR1 DFQATT, CDR2 SNEGSKA (reference sequence). The junction had 2 bases not matched to a gene; V was cut back by 1 base and J by 2 bases. There are 13 residues in the CDR3. CDR3 amino acids: CSARGRGAYEQYF. The covered CDR3 bases are TGCAGTGCTAGAGGACGGGGGGCCTACGAG.

As regards this clone: Coverage ceases 3 residues before the CDR3 finishes, and the germline J gene fills in the end. J is TRBJ2-5 and V is TRBV20-1; 7 nucleotides match TRBD1. Looked up from germline, CDR1 is DFQATT and CDR2 is SNEGSKA (reference sequence). The CDR3 covers 13 residues. J lost 3 bases, V lost 3 bases, and 4 bases had no gene match. CDR3 DNA (partial): TGCAGTGCTAGGGTCGACAGGGAAGAGACC. Amino acid sequence: CSARVDREET. From start to end, the CDR3 is CSARVDREETQYF.

In the case of this clone: The DNA ends 3 residues before the CDR3 does, and the rest of the CDR3 is filled in from the germline J gene. The chain uses TRBV7-9 and TRBJ1-1; 7 bases line up with TRBD1. CDR1 is SEHNR, CDR2 FQNEAQ, per germline (reference sequence). This CDR3 spans 12 amino acids. J gave up 4 bases and V 10 bases, and 6 bases lay outside the gene matches. CDR3 region: CATEPGGTEAFF. The sequenced CDR3 bases are TGTGCCACCGAACCAGGGGGCACTGAA.

With respect to this clone: From the germline J gene comes the end of the CDR3, since the read stops 3 residues before it. The rearrangement links TRBV20-1 to TRBJ2-7, with 11 positions matching TRBD1. CDR3 length: 15 residues. After removal of 0 bases from V and 2 bases from J, the junction contained 3 bases not matched to a gene. Germline V gives CDR1 DFQATT, CDR2 SNEGSKA (reference sequence). The CDR3: CSARDQGQGAYEQYF. The sequenced part of the CDR3 DNA is TGCAGTGCTAGAGATCAGGGACAGGGGGCCTACGAG.

On this clone: The read falls 3 residues short of the CDR3 end, and the missing part is taken from the germline J gene. The chain is built from TRBV3-1 (or the pseudogene TRBV3-2) and TRBJ2-5; D perhaps matches TRBD1 (5 bases). CDR3 length: 15 residues. Deletions cut 0 bases from V and 1 base from J, with 9 bases between. Germline lookup yields CDR1 LGHDT and CDR2 YNNKEL (reference sequence). The sequenced part of the CDR3 DNA is TGTGCCAGCAGCCAAGAGGCGGACATCCAAGAGACC. Its protein product is CASSQEADIQET. The CDR3 as a whole reads CASSQEADIQETQYF.

Comment on this clone: With the read ending 3 residues before the CDR3 end, the germline J gene is used to fill in that end. The chain employs TRBV18 and TRBJ2-3, with TRBD1 identical over 8 bases. Germline-derived CDR1 and CDR2 are KGHSH and LQKENI. This CDR3 has 13 residues. J was trimmed by 6 bases and V by 5 bases; bases with no gene match: 4. The CDR3 here is CASSEYRGDTQYF. Partial CDR3 DNA: TGTGCCAGCTCAGAATACAGGGGGGATACG.

About this clone: Read coverage stops 3 residues before the CDR3 terminus; the germline J gene supplies the remainder. The V gene is TRBV5-1, the J gene TRBJ1-1; tentatively, D is TRBD1 (5 bases). This CDR3 region has 16 residues. The ends were cut back, 1 base at V and 1 base at J, with 14 bases in the middle. From germline, CDR1 is SGHRS and CDR2 YFSETQ. CDR3 sequence: CASSLRPGGANTEAFF. The covered CDR3 bases are TGCGCCAGCAGCTTGCGCCCCGGAGGGGCGAACACTGAA.

With respect to this clone: The CDR3 end falls 3 residues outside the read, so it is completed with the germline J gene. V and J are TRBV7-9 and TRBJ1-1; D perhaps matches TRBD1 (5 bases). Germline CDR1 reads SEHNR; CDR2 reads FQNEAQ (reference sequence). V was trimmed by 3 bases and J by 5 bases, leaving 13 bases between them. CDR3 length equals 14 residues. CDR3 bases read: TGTGCCAGCAGCTTTACGAAGGGGAATACTGAA. This gives the protein CASSFTKGNTE. Given in full, the CDR3 is CASSFTKGNTEAFF. The full variable domain, its missing parts supplied by reference TRBV7-9 and TRBJ1-1, is DTGVSQNPRHKITKRGQNVTFRCDPISEHNRLYWYRQTLGQGPEFLTYFQNEAQLEKSRLLSDRFSAERPKGSFSTLEIQRTEQGDSAMYLCASSFTKGNTEAFFGQGTRLTVV.